This T cell receptor (beta chain) comes out of a study of siplizumab effects on memory and regulatory T cells. Study results and limitations: An assignable naive or memory phenotype was lacking in roughly 80-97% of proliferating CD4+ or CD8+ clones. There appeared to be greater diversity in naive T cells than in memory cells, and naive T cells seemed major contributors to the alloresponse. Mappable CD4+ clones that were alloreactive averaged about 63% Treg-derived with siplizumab versus around 27% in controls.

A word on this clone: The antigen remains undetermined.

Roughly 100,000 TCR templates underwent assay in every sample. The data were produced by immunoSEQ multiplex PCR, yet TCRdb's version contains in-frame clones alone and is incomplete. Seen here are more than 85,000 clones, 80% to 95% observed once, and the top ten hold roughly 1.4%. The length of the CDR3 is 16 residues. Germline lookup yields CDR1 ENHRY and CDR2 SYGVKD. The V and J ends lost 2 bases and 8 bases respectively, with 19 bases between them. The chain is built from TRBV10-3 and TRBJ2-1; D is possibly TRBD1 or TRBD2 (5 bases each). Sequencing was done on a sample of CD4+ T cells sorted from blood. This TCR was recovered from a human donor in good health. Written as DNA, the CDR3 is TGTGCCATCAGTGAGCCGGGACGACGACCCAACCATGAGCAGTTCTTC. Its protein product is CAISEPGRRPNHEQFF.